A selection of T cell receptor beta chains follows, all from one sample in a study of T cells in localized non-small cell lung cancer. Generated by immunoSEQ multiplex PCR, the TCRdb table keeps only in-frame clones and is missing some. The sample contains roughly 1,500 clones, about 21% of which appear only once. The sequences come from normal lung tissue next to the tumor, collected before any cancer treatment. Receptors originate from a woman aged 35-75 years with stage I lung adenocarcinoma. The CDR3 runs from the conserved cysteine through the conserved F or W. Each record gives: J gene, D gene, V gene, clone size, CDR3 DNA, CDR3 protein. A D gene is named only where the DNA matches it firmly. Clone size appears in some rows only: once, few, many, or a class for an expanded clone.

TRBJ1-2 | TRBD1 | TRBV11-3 | medium-sized | TGTGCCAGCAGCTTGGACAGGGAGGACTATGGCTACACCTTC | CASSLDREDYGYTF
TRBJ1-3 | . | TRBV11-3 | . | TGTGCCAGCAGCCCGCACGTGACAGGCTTCTCTGGAAACACCATATATTTT | CASSPHVTGFSGNTIYF
TRBJ2-3 | . | TRBV1 | few | TGCGCCAGCAGCCAAGATTTACGGCGTGATACGCAGTATTTT | CASSQDLRRDTQYF
TRBJ1-1 | . | TRBV6-8 | large | TGTGCCAGCATGGACAGACCGAACACTGAAGCTTTCTTT | CASMDRPNTEAFF
TRBJ1-2 | . | TRBV5-3 | medium-sized | TGTGCCAGAAGCTTGTGGATGGGGTTCCGAGGGGGCTACACCTTC | CARSLWMGFRGGYTF
TRBJ2-1 | . | TRBV11-3 | medium-sized | TGTGCCAGCAGCCGGGACACTCAAGATTACAATGAGCAGTTCTTC | CASSRDTQDYNEQFF
TRBJ2-7 | . | TRBV6-8 | medium-sized | TGTGCCAGCAGCCCAGGGTTCGACGAGCAGTACTTC | CASSPGFDEQYF
TRBJ2-5 | . | TRBV9 | few | TGTGCCAGCAGCGTAGAGGGGGGAGAGACCCAGTACTTC | CASSVEGGETQYF
TRBJ1-1 | TRBD1 | TRBV9 | large | TGTGCCAGCAGTGAAAGACAGGGCTTTCGGGCTTTCTTT | CASSERQGFRAFF
TRBJ2-7 | . | TRBV11-3 | few | TGTGCCAGCAGCTTAGAGGGGGAAACCTACGAGCAGTACTTC | CASSLEGETYEQYF
TRBJ2-5 | TRBD1 | TRBV19 | . | TGTGCCAGTAGTACGCCGGGACAGGGAACAGAGACCCAGTACTTC | CASSTPGQGTETQYF
TRBJ2-7 | . | TRBV30 | . | TGTGCCTGGAGTCGTATGGACGAGCAGTACTTC | CAWSRMDEQYF
TRBJ2-2 | . | TRBV5-1 | . | TGCGCCAGCAGCCCACACGGCCCGGCCAACACCGGGGAGCTGTTTTTT | CASSPHGPANTGELFF
TRBJ2-7 | TRBD1 | TRBV9 | . | TGTGCCAGCAGCGTAGATGCAGGGGGACACTACGAGCAGTACTTC | CASSVDAGGHYEQYF